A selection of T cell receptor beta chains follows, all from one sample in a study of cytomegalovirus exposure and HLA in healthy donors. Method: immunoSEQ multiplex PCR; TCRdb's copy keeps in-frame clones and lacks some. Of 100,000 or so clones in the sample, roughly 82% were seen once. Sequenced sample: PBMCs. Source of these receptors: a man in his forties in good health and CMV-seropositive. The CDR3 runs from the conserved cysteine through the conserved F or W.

CASGGWLAGTDTQYF	TRBV11-2	TRBJ2-3
CASSLSGRVNTGELFF	TRBV5-6	TRBJ2-2
CASSLNPGREETQYF	TRBV5-1	TRBJ2-5
CASSLSGGPGETQYF	TRBV28	TRBJ2-5
CASSEVIGSVSDTQYF	TRBV6-1	TRBJ2-3
CASSYEGVHEQYF	TRBV6-5	TRBJ2-7
CAISDHAGMEETQYF	TRBV10-3	TRBJ2-5
CAIRPGLASHEQFF	TRBV10-3	TRBJ2-1
CASSSGTGGRQPQHF	TRBV28	TRBJ1-5
CASSQDPGINSPLHF	TRBV4-3	TRBJ1-6
CAISERLDLADTQYF	TRBV10-3	TRBJ2-3
CSVEQRLYGYTF	TRBV29-1	TRBJ1-2
CASSQTRASGGLSSYNEQFF	TRBV7-6	TRBJ2-1
CASSILLGYYNEQFF	TRBV19	TRBJ2-1
CASSVSGAVSTGELFF	TRBV7-9	TRBJ2-2
CASSPARGPSNQPQHF	TRBV18	TRBJ1-5
CASSLVGHLYEQYF	TRBV11-2	TRBJ2-7
CASSSRRGDETQYF	TRBV7-9	TRBJ2-5
CASSGWDRGPLSGANVLTF	TRBV5-4	TRBJ2-6
CASSNRGETQYF	TRBV6-6	TRBJ2-5
CASSRLEGTPLHF	TRBV14	TRBJ1-6
CASSQDSGNTEAFF	TRBV4-3	TRBJ1-1